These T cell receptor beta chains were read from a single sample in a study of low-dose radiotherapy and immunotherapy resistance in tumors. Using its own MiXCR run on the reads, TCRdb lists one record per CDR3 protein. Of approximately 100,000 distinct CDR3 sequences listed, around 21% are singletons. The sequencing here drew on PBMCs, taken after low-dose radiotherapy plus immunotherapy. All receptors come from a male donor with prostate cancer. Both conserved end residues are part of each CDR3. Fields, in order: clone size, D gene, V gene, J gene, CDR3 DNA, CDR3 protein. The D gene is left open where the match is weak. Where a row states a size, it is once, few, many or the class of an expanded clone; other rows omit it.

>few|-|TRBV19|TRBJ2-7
TGTGCCAGTAGTATCCAGGAACCCTACGAGCAGTACTTC
CASSIQEPYEQYF
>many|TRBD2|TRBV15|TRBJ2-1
TGTGCCACCAGCCCCCCGGGGGGGCCGAGACTGTTCTTC
CATSPPGGPRLFF
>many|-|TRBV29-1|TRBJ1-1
TGCAGCGTCATGGACCATTGGGCTTTCTTT
CSVMDHWAFF
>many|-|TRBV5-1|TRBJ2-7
TGCGCCAGCGAAGAAGGGGTAGGCACCTACGAGCAGTACTTC
CASEEGVGTYEQYF
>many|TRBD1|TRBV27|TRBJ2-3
TGTGCCAGCAGTTTATTGAGGACAGGGGGTGGCACAGATACGCAGTATTTT
CASSLLRTGGGTDTQYF
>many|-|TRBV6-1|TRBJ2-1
TGTGCCAGCAGTGAATATACAGGACAGATTAATGAGCAGTTCTTC
CASSEYTGQINEQFF
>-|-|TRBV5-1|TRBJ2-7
TGCGCCAGCAGCTCCGGACCCGCAGGGGACTCCGAGCAGTACTTC
CASSSGPAGDSEQYF
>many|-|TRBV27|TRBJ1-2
TGTGCCAGCAGCCTCGGACCTAACTATGGCTACACCTTC
CASSLGPNYGYTF
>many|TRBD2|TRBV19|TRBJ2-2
TGTGCCAGTAGTATCGGGACTAGGACCACCGGGGAGCTGTTTTTT
CASSIGTRTTGELFF
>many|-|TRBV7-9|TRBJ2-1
TGTGCCAGCAGCTTAGATCGGGCCCCTCGAACCAATGAGCAGTTCTTC
CASSLDRAPRTNEQFF
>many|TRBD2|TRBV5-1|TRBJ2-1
TGCGCCAGCAGCTCCCCGGGACTAGCGGGAACCTCCATGGCGCAGTTCTTC
CASSSPGLAGTSMAQFF
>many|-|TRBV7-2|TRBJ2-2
TGTGCCAGCAGCCAACAGAAAATCACCGGGGAGCTGTTTTTT
CASSQQKITGELFF
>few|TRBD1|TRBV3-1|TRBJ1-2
TGTGCCAGCAGCCAAGAAGGACAGGGCTTCTTC
CASSQEGQGFF
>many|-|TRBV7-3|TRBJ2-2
TGTGCCAGCAGCTTAAACGCCGCCAGCCAGATCGGGGAGCTGTTTTTT
CASSLNAASQIGELFF
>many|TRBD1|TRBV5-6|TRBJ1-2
TGTGCCAGCACTAGTACCGGGACAGGGTATGGCTACACCTTC
CASTSTGTGYGYTF
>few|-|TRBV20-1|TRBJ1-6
TGCAGTGCTAGCGCGGACTATAATTCACCCCTCCACTTT
CSASADYNSPLHF
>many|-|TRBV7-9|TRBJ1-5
TGTGCCAGCCGGGGCCCCAATCAGCCCCAGCATTTT
CASRGPNQPQHF
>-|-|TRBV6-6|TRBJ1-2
TGTGCCAGCAGTTACTCGCGACAGACTAACTATGGCTACACCTTC
CASSYSRQTNYGYTF
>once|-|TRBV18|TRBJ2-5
TGTGCCAGCTCACCTCCGGACCAGATGGGCGAGACCCAGTACTTC
CASSPPDQMGETQYF
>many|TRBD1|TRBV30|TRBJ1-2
TGTGCCTGGAGTGTGACAGGGATTGGCTACACCTTC
CAWSVTGIGYTF
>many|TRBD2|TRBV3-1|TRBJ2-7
TGTGCCAGCAGCCAGGGGACTAGCGGGGTATACGAGCAGTACTTC
CASSQGTSGVYEQYF
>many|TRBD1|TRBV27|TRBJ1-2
TGTGCCAGCAGTTTAAGCCCGCCGGACAGGGTCCATGGCTACACCTTC
CASSLSPPDRVHGYTF
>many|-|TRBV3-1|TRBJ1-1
TGTGCCAGCAGCCAAGAAATCGGAGGATCCACTGAAGCTTTCTTT
CASSQEIGGSTEAFF
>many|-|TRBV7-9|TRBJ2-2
TGTGCCTCAACTCAGGGGGGACTTCCGAACACCGGGGAGCTGTTTTTT
CASTQGGLPNTGELFF
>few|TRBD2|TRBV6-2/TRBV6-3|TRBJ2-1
TGTGCCAGCTTTCCCATTCCGGGACTAGCGGGGGGGAAGCTCTCCTACAATGAGCAGTTCTTC
CASFPIPGLAGGKLSYNEQFF
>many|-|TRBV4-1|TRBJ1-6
TGCGCCAGCAGCCAAGGGGCCAGGGAGCTAACCCTCCACTTT
CASSQGARELTLHF
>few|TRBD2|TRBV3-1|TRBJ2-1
TGTGCCAGCAGCCAAGATTGGGATAGCGGGAACTACAATGAGCAGTTCTTC
CASSQDWDSGNYNEQFF
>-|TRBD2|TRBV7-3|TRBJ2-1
TGTGCCAGCAGCTTAATGCTAGCGGGAGACAATGAGCAGTTCTTC
CASSLMLAGDNEQFF
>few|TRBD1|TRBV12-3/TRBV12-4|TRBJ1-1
TGTGCCAGCAGCGACAACAGACAGGGGAACACTGAAGCTTTCTTT
CASSDNRQGNTEAFF
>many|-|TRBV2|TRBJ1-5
TGTGCCAGCAGTGAAATCAGGGGTTTCCAGCCCCAGCATTTT
CASSEIRGFQPQHF
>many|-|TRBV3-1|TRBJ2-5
TGTGCCAGCAGCCCTCTGGGGCCGGGCGGACCCCAAGAGACCCAGTACTTC
CASSPLGPGGPQETQYF
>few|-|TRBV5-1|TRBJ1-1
TGCGCCAGCAGCTTCGGGGTGGAGTCTGAAGCTTTCTTT
CASSFGVESEAFF
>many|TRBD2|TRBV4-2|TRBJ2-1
TGTGCCAGCAGCCAAGATCCGTTAAGCGGGGGGGGACGCCCTGTGGATGAGCAGTTCTTC
CASSQDPLSGGGRPVDEQFF
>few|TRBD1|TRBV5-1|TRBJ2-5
TGTGCCAGTTCTTCCGGGACAGCCAAAGAGACCCAGTACTTC
CASSSGTAKETQYF
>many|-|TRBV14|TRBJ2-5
TGTGCCAGCAGCCAATCCCAGGGTGGAGAGACCCAGTACTTC
CASSQSQGGETQYF
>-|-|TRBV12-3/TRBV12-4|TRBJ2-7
TGTGCCAGCAGACGGGCGTTAAGCTCCTACGAGCAGTACTTC
CASRRALSSYEQYF
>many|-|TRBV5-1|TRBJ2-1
TGCGCCAGCAGCTTGGACAGGTTATCACCTAACAATGAGCAGTTCTTC
CASSLDRLSPNNEQFF
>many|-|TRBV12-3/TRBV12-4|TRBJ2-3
TGTGCCAGCAGTTTGGGGCCTCCCACAGATACGCAGTATTTT
CASSLGPPTDTQYF
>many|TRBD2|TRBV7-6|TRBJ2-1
TGTGCCAGCAGCTTACAAGCGGGGGGCAACAATGAGCAGTTCTTC
CASSLQAGGNNEQFF
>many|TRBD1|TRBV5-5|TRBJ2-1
TGTGCCAGCAGCTGGCCGGGACAGGGTACCGATGAGCAGTTCTTC
CASSWPGQGTDEQFF
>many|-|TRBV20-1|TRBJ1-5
TGCAGTGCTGGGGCATCCGGCAGGGGAGGCAATCAGCCCCAGCATTTT
CSAGASGRGGNQPQHF
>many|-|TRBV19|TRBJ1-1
TGTGCCAGTAGTATAGCCCCCGGGCACGCCACTGAAGCTTTCTTT
CASSIAPGHATEAFF
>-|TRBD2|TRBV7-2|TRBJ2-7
TGTGCCAGCAGCACCAGGACTAGCGGGACTTACGAGCAGTACTTC
CASSTRTSGTYEQYF
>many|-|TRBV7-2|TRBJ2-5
TGTGCCAGCAGCTTAGGAGGGCAGGGTCGAGAGACCCAGTACTTC
CASSLGGQGRETQYF
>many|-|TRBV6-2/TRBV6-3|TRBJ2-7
TGTGCCAGCAGCTACGCCTACGAGCAGTACTTC
CASSYAYEQYF